This entry concerns a single T cell receptor beta chain. It has no known antigen specificity. No much larger clone is present one base from it, and per-base qualities are unavailable. The record originates from a study of control samples from healthy donors and cancer patients (dated by TCRdb to about 2020). The library came from the immunoSEQ multiplex PCR assay. TCRdb provides this immuneACCESS table in a form limited to in-frame rearrangements. Some clones are lacking; in checked studies, under half of them reflect an unresolved V gene, and why the rest are absent is not known. The sample has 140,000 or so clones on record, more than 85% of them singletons. The ten biggest clones cover approximately 3.4% of the sample. The germline V gene (reference sequence) yields SGHNT for CDR1 and YYREEE for CDR2. From cysteine to phenylalanine, the CDR3 is 16 amino acids long. This entry keeps only the CDR3 DNA: 48 bases, framed from base 1. V trim: 4 bases; J trim: 14 bases; unmatched bases: 17.

Specimen: blood. The V and J genes are TRBV5-4 and TRBJ1-6; 8 nucleotides in the junction match TRBD1. The receptor was isolated from a man aged 25 to 40 in good health. CDR3 loop: CASSPAGRTGIPALHF. The nucleotide sequence reads TGTGCCAGCAGCCCTGCCGGTAGGACAGGGATACCCGCCCTCCACTTT. With the portions outside the CDR3 filled from the reference TRBV5-4 and TRBJ1-6 genes, the complete variable region becomes ETGVTQSPTHLIKTRGQQVTLRCSSQSGHNTVSWYQQALGQGPQFIFQYYREEENGRGNFPPRFSGLQFPNYSSELNVNALELDDSALYLCASSPAGRTGIPALHFGNGTRLTVT.